This TCR beta chain derives from a study of T cell responses to AZD1222 COVID-19 vaccine listed by TCRdb under 2021. In the study overall: AZD1222 recipients given second doses at about 4 weeks or at about 12 weeks were pooled, since spike-specific TCR depth and breadth were not found to differ between the two schedules. Trial participants were enrolled into age subgroups of 18-55, 56-69 and 70-plus years, which contained about 150, 27 and 61 TCR-sequenced participants, respectively. A total of over 230 trial participants underwent TCR sequencing, of whom about 210 had received two doses of AZD1222 and roughly 26 had received two doses of the MenACWY control vaccine. What the authors observed across the whole study: CD4 TCRs associated with the vaccine covered the entire spike protein, and the dominant responses were in regions 160-218 and 743-854. In the small 56-69-year group, the increase in depth fell short of significance, most likely because of low power. No day 14 peak-response samples were available, so repertoires were characterized only after the peak T cell response. Reportedly, almost half of the unique spike-specific TCRs recognized epitopes lying outside the regions that are mutated in the B.1.351 and B.1.1.7 variants. Participants were mostly white British, with more females than males. The authors suggested clonal diversity may have been underestimated. Conclusions about previously exposed vaccinees are limited because only a handful of AZD1222 recipients were SARS-CoV-2 seropositive at baseline. A significant rise in spike-specific TCR breadth and depth was observed after two AZD1222 doses relative to day 0 and relative to MenACWY recipients.

The CDR3 regions of human TCRbeta chains were analyzed by immunosequencing. In the paper's pipeline: Repertoire TCRs were matched against a reference library of SARS-CoV-2-specific TCRs generated with the MIRA antigen-specificity platform. Breadth was defined as the fraction of unique TCRs that were SARS-CoV-2-associated. Depth was defined as the fraction of total T cells that were SARS-CoV-2-associated. Each spike-specific TCR was assigned to its reactive spike region and to a CD4 or CD8 class using the MIRA data. Log10-transformed breadth and depth values were compared by one-way ANOVA with Sidak's multiple comparisons tests. The immuneACCESS repertoire file appears here via TCRdb, limited to in-frame rearrangements. These files lack a portion of the clones; in checked studies, under half of the deficit traces to unresolved V genes, and the cause of the others is not known. From that table come the V and J calls and clone size; the DNA was used to work out D and trimming. The sample records more than 85,000 clones, around 86% of which are singletons. In total, the top ten clones hold 4.5% to 6% of the sample.

About this clone itself: Its antigen is unknown. Base qualities are not recorded, but no much larger clone differs from it by a single base.

The meaning of the sample's time point label: baseline before first vaccination. Samples from vaccinated people were obtained from the UK trials COV001 and COV002, which included a single-blind randomized controlled phase 2/3 trial of AZD1222 (ChAdOx1 nCoV-19) in healthy adults. For TCRbeta chain sequencing, PBMC samples were collected from trial participants at day 0 and at day 28 after the second dose. CDR1 and CDR2 were assigned from the germline V gene as SGHNT and YENEEA. The CDR3, from cysteine to phenylalanine, totals 16 residues. Of all the DNA, just the CDR3 is kept, 48 bases in frame from base 1. Ends trimmed: V by 1 base, J by 3 bases; bases unmatched to a gene: 4.

In this chain, TRBV11-3 is recombined with TRBJ2-1; 9 central bases correspond to TRBD2. The receptor's source is an adult in good health. This material consisted of peripheral blood, taken on day 0 of AZD1222 vaccination. The nucleotides are TGTGCCAGCAGCTTAGGAGGGACTAGCCTCTACAATGAGCAGTTCTTC. Translated, it reads CASSLGGTSLYNEQFF.